This T cell receptor beta chain appears in the sequencing data of a study of metastatic and nonmetastatic thyroid tumors (dated by TCRdb to about 2020). In the study overall: Repertoires were compared across peripheral blood and tumor or nodule tissue samples from malignant and benign thyroid patients.

Before undergoing thyroid surgery, none of the patients had been given any kind of treatment. The study retrospectively analysed patient clinical samples collected from about 2012 to 2019 using T-cell receptor beta sequencing. This clone was seen repeatedly, ten times or more. The clone's antigen remains unknown. Base qualities were left out, and no much larger clone turns up one base away. Cut back by 2 bases and 5 bases, the V and J ends lie 10 bases apart. CDR1 and CDR2 were assigned from the germline V gene as SGDLS and YYNGEE. The CDR3 numbers 13 residues from cysteine through phenylalanine. Here the CDR3 DNA is all that survives: 39 bases in frame from base 1. Receptor libraries were prepared by PCR. Instrument used: Illumina HiSeq 4000. High-throughput sequencing was used to profile the TCR beta-chain CDR3 region of each patient. The original pipeline was this. Drawing on CDR3 differences between clinicopathological groups, the researchers built a classifier meant to tell apart patients with distant-metastatic papillary thyroid cancer. The Shannon index was used to measure repertoire diversity, and the Morisita-Horn index was used to measure how similar tumor and blood repertoires were. TCRdb trimmed the raw reads at Q25, called clones with MiXCR and kept productive beta chains. These V and J calls are TCRdb output, not the study's own analysis. The sample data list approximately 31,000 clones, and about a sixth of these were observed just once. Roughly a tenth of the sample goes to the ten largest clones.

Overall study outcomes, separate from this receptor: In both blood and tumor samples, TCR beta diversity was reported to be significantly higher in malignant tumors than in benign nodules.

The source is a female donor with papillary thyroid cancer or a benign thyroid nodule (not recorded which). Some clones in this sample may be carry-over from other donors' samples. The sequenced sample consisted of blood. The chain links TRBV9 with TRBJ1-1, with the D gene call left open. CDR3 reads: CASSVSLSTEAFF. The DNA is as follows: TGTGCCAGCAGCGTCTCCCTTAGTACTGAAGCTTTCTTT.